These T cell receptor beta chains were read from a single sample in a study of blood T cell repertoires in COVID-19. Method: immunoSEQ multiplex PCR; TCRdb's copy keeps in-frame clones and lacks some. Of about 76,000 clones listed, around four fifths are singletons. The sample comprised peripheral blood. All receptors come from a human donor in a cohort sampled during active COVID-19. Both conserved end residues are part of each CDR3. The D gene is left open where the match is weak. The listing skips clone size in some rows; elsewhere it reads once, few, many or a size class.

V: TRBV19
size: NA
length: 15
D: NA
J: TRBJ1-1
DNA: TGTGCCAGTAGTATCATCCCCGCAGGGGAAACTGAAGCTTTCTTT
CDR3: CASSIIPAGETEAFF

V: TRBV6-2/TRBV6-3
size: NA
length: 12
D: NA
J: TRBJ1-2
DNA: TGTGCCAGCAGTTCTACAGACTATGGCTACACCTTC
CDR3: CASSSTDYGYTF

V: TRBV29-1
size: few
length: 11
D: NA
J: TRBJ1-2
DNA: TGCAGCGTCAGGGGTAATGAGGGCTACACCTTC
CDR3: CSVRGNEGYTF

V: TRBV5-1
size: NA
length: 13
D: NA
J: TRBJ1-1
DNA: TGCGCCAGCAGTTCTGGAGACCTCACTGAAGCTTTCTTT
CDR3: CASSSGDLTEAFF

V: TRBV7-2
size: NA
length: 15
D: TRBD2
J: TRBJ2-1
DNA: TGTGCCAGCAGCTTAGACGCGACTAGCGGCAATGAGCAGTTCTTC
CDR3: CASSLDATSGNEQFF

V: TRBV5-1
size: few
length: 14
D: NA
J: TRBJ1-1
DNA: TGCGCCAGCAGCTCATATACAGGGAATCCTGAAGCTTTCTTT
CDR3: CASSSYTGNPEAFF

V: TRBV11-2
size: NA
length: 16
D: TRBD2
J: TRBJ2-3
DNA: TGTGCCAGCAGCCTCTCCGGAGCGGGGGTCCGGGATACGCAGTATTTT
CDR3: CASSLSGAGVRDTQYF

V: TRBV27
size: NA
length: 16
D: NA
J: TRBJ1-2
DNA: TGTGCCAGCAGTGGGGTGGGAGGGAATGGTTCGTGGGGCTACACCTTC
CDR3: CASSGVGGNGSWGYTF

V: TRBV7-9
size: NA
length: 15
D: NA
J: TRBJ2-3
DNA: TGTGCCAGCAGCTCCGGGACACGGGGATCGGATACGCAGTATTTT
CDR3: CASSSGTRGSDTQYF

V: TRBV24-1
size: once
length: 15
D: TRBD1
J: TRBJ2-2
DNA: TGTGCCACCAGTGATTCCCGGACAGGGAACGGGGAGCTGTTTTTT
CDR3: CATSDSRTGNGELFF

V: TRBV6-1
size: NA
length: 15
D: NA
J: TRBJ2-2
DNA: TGTGCCAGCAGTGAACAGGGCGCGAACACCGGGGAGCTGTTTTTT
CDR3: CASSEQGANTGELFF

V: TRBV3-1/TRBV3-2
size: NA
length: 17
D: NA
J: TRBJ1-4
DNA: TGTGCCAGCAGCCAACTGGGTGGAGCGCTAACTAATGAAAAACTGTTTTTT
CDR3: CASSQLGGALTNEKLFF

V: TRBV9
size: NA
length: 13
D: NA
J: TRBJ1-3
DNA: TGTGCCAGCAGCGTACAAGGGAGGAACACCATATATTTT
CDR3: CASSVQGRNTIYF

V: TRBV2
size: NA
length: 13
D: NA
J: TRBJ1-5
DNA: TGTGCCAGCAGAAGGAGGGTCAATCAGCCCCAGCATTTT
CDR3: CASRRRVNQPQHF

V: TRBV9
size: NA
length: 16
D: NA
J: TRBJ1-4
DNA: TGTGCCAGCAGCATAGGCTCATCCGGAACTAATGAAAAACTGTTTTTT
CDR3: CASSIGSSGTNEKLFF

V: TRBV7-6
size: NA
length: 14
D: NA
J: TRBJ1-4
DNA: TGTGCCAGCAGCTTACAGCCCGGGGGTGAAAAACTGTTTTTT
CDR3: CASSLQPGGEKLFF

V: TRBV7-9
size: NA
length: 13
D: TRBD2
J: TRBJ2-7
DNA: TGTGCCAGCAGTGGGGGGGACCACTACGAGCAGTACTTC
CDR3: CASSGGDHYEQYF

V: TRBV6-5
size: NA
length: 15
D: TRBD2
J: TRBJ2-3
DNA: TGTGCCAGCAGTACCCGGGGGGGATTCACAGATACGCAGTATTTT
CDR3: CASSTRGGFTDTQYF

V: TRBV6-2/TRBV6-3
size: NA
length: 16
D: TRBD2
J: TRBJ2-1
DNA: TGTGCCAGCAGTGAGGCCGGGGGGTTCGGTGGCAATGAGCAGTTCTTC
CDR3: CASSEAGGFGGNEQFF

V: TRBV6-1
size: NA
length: 13
D: NA
J: TRBJ1-5
DNA: TGTGCCAGCAGTGAAAGGGAGAGTCAGCCCCAGCATTTT
CDR3: CASSERESQPQHF

V: TRBV6-5
size: once
length: 15
D: TRBD1
J: TRBJ1-1
DNA: TGTGCCAGCAGTTACCGGACAGGGTGGAACACTGAAGCTTTCTTT
CDR3: CASSYRTGWNTEAFF

V: TRBV30
size: NA
length: 14
D: NA
J: TRBJ1-4
DNA: TGTGCCTGGAGTGGGGCGCGGGTTTCTGAAAAACTGTTTTTT
CDR3: CAWSGARVSEKLFF

V: TRBV21-1
size: NA
length: 13
D: NA
J: TRBJ1-1
DNA: TGTGCCAGTCGCAGGGCATCTAACACTGAAGCTTTCTTT
CDR3: CASRRASNTEAFF

V: TRBV21-1
size: NA
length: 21
D: NA
J: TRBJ2-3
DNA: TGTGCCAGCAGCCCTCTTGGACAGCGGGGGGGCCTTAAGCGGCTGCCAGATACGCAGTATTTT
CDR3: CASSPLGQRGGLKRLPDTQYF

V: TRBV18
size: NA
length: 12
D: TRBD1
J: TRBJ1-2
DNA: TGTGCCAGCCAGGGGGGAAACTATGGCTACACCTTC
CDR3: CASQGGNYGYTF

V: TRBV19
size: NA
length: 13
D: NA
J: TRBJ1-4
DNA: TGTGCCAGTAGCGACAGCCGTAATGAAAAACTGTTTTTT
CDR3: CASSDSRNEKLFF

V: TRBV12-3/TRBV12-4
size: once
length: 13
D: TRBD1
J: TRBJ1-2
DNA: TGTGCCAGCAGGTCCTACAGGGGAGGAGGCTACACCTTC
CDR3: CASRSYRGGGYTF

V: TRBV7-9
size: NA
length: 17
D: TRBD1
J: TRBJ1-4
DNA: TGTGCCAGCAGCTTAGGACCGGGACAGGCAACTAATGAAAAACTGTTTTTT
CDR3: CASSLGPGQATNEKLFF

V: TRBV5-1
size: NA
length: 13
D: NA
J: TRBJ1-2
DNA: TGCGCCAGCAGCTTGGCCAGGGCCTATGGCTACACCTTC
CDR3: CASSLARAYGYTF

V: TRBV7-9
size: NA
length: 14
D: NA
J: TRBJ2-5
DNA: TGTGCCAGCAGCTACTACACGGAAATCGAGGCCCAGTACTTC
CDR3: CASSYYTEIEAQYF

V: TRBV4-1
size: NA
length: 15
D: NA
J: TRBJ2-7
DNA: TGCGCCAGCAGCCAAGAAACGCAGCGGTCCTACGAGCAGTACTTC
CDR3: CASSQETQRSYEQYF

V: TRBV11-2
size: NA
length: 20
D: TRBD2
J: TRBJ2-1
DNA: TGTGCCAGCAGCTTAGATCCCTTTCCGGGACTAGCGGGGGGGACGGATGAGCAGTTCTTC
CDR3: CASSLDPFPGLAGGTDEQFF

V: TRBV5-4
size: NA
length: 14
D: TRBD1
J: TRBJ2-1
DNA: TGTGCCAGCAGCTCCAGGACAGGGGACAATGAGCAGTTCTTC
CDR3: CASSSRTGDNEQFF

V: TRBV20-1
size: NA
length: 11
D: NA
J: TRBJ2-3
DNA: TGCAGTGCTTACCACGGGGATACGCAGTATTTT
CDR3: CSAYHGDTQYF

V: TRBV14
size: few
length: 13
D: NA
J: TRBJ1-1
DNA: TGTGCCAGCAGCCAATCCAAGGGGGTTGGGGCTTTCTTT
CDR3: CASSQSKGVGAFF

V: TRBV30
size: NA
length: 12
D: NA
J: TRBJ2-7
DNA: TGTGCCTGGAGTCGGGAAACCTACGAGCAGTACTTC
CDR3: CAWSRETYEQYF

V: TRBV7-9
size: NA
length: 14
D: NA
J: TRBJ2-7
DNA: TGTGCCAGCAGCCCAAGGACTGACTCCTACGAGCAGTACTTC
CDR3: CASSPRTDSYEQYF

V: TRBV27
size: NA
length: 14
D: TRBD1
J: TRBJ1-4
DNA: TGTGCCAGCAGGGACGTAGGGGGCAACGAAAAACTGTTTTTT
CDR3: CASRDVGGNEKLFF

V: TRBV9
size: NA
length: 15
D: TRBD1
J: TRBJ1-5
DNA: TGTGCCAGCAGCGTAGGGGGCAGGGGGAGTCAGCCCCAGCATTTT
CDR3: CASSVGGRGSQPQHF

V: TRBV18
size: NA
length: 15
D: NA
J: TRBJ1-1
DNA: TGTGCCAGCTCACCCACGACAGGCTCCGAGGGTGAAGCTTTCTTT
CDR3: CASSPTTGSEGEAFF

V: TRBV7-3
size: NA
length: 13
D: TRBD2
J: TRBJ2-1
DNA: TGTGCCAGCAGCCCGGGACTAGCGGGGGGGCAGTTCTTC
CDR3: CASSPGLAGGQFF

V: TRBV5-1
size: NA
length: 15
D: TRBD1
J: TRBJ1-4
DNA: TGCGCCAGCAGCTTGGCCGGGACAGGGTACGAAAAACTGTTTTTT
CDR3: CASSLAGTGYEKLFF